The clone carrying this T cell receptor (beta chain) was picked up one time. Its cognate antigen is unknown. The data belong to a study of post-analysis software for immune sequencing data. Study conclusions and caveats: In patients, four to six TRBV segments were more frequent than in controls, with TRBV5-6, TRBV5-1 and TRBV20-1 among them. Those samples that were prepared in the same batch co-clustered strongly by F measure.

Incorporated into the TCR beta cDNA libraries were unique molecular identifiers, which served to reduce PCR and sequencing biases. Once about 0.9 to 11 million T cells were used, roughly 0.5 million cDNA molecules resulted. TCRdb used MiXCR to reprocess the PCR reads, holding one entry per CDR3 protein. The table has 700,000 to 900,000 distinct CDR3 sequences, under 60% seen once; the top ten hold roughly 4.9%. Per the germline V gene, CDR1 is SGHDT and CDR2 is YYEEEE. The CDR3 runs 15 residues. This rearrangement joins TRBV5-6 to TRBJ2-7; D not resolved. The better agreement between TRBJ2-5 and the DNA end casts doubt on the J call. This TCR was recovered from a girl between 10 and 17 years old with multiple sclerosis. Sequencing was done on a sample of blood. The chain's CDR3 is CASSLNSSPRGTQYF. The CDR3 coding sequence is TGTGCCAGCAGCTTGAATTCCTCACCCCGAGGGACCCAGTACTTC.